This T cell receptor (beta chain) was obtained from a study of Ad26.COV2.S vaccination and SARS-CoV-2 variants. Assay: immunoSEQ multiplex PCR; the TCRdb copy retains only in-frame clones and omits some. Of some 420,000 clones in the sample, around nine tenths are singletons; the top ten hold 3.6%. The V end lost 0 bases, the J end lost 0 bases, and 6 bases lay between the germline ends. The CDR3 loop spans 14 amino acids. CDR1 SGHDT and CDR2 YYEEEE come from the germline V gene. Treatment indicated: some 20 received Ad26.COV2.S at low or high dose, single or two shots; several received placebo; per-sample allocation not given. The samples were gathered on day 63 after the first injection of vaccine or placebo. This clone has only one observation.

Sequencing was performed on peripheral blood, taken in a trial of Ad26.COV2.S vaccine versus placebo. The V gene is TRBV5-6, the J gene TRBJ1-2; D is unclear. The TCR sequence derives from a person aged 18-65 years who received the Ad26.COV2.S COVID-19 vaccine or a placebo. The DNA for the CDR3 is TGTGCCAGCAGCTTGGGTTCGACTAACTATGGCTACACCTTC. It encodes CASSLGSTNYGYTF.